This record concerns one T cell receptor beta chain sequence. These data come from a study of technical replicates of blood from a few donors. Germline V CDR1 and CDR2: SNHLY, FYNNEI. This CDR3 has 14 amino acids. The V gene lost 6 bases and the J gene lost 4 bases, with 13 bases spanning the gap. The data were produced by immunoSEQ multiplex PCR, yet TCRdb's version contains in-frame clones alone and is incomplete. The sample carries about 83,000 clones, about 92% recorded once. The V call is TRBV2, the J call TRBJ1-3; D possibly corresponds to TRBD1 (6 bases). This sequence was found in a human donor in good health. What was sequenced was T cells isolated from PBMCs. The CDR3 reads CASRTSGAGNTIYF. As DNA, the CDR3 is TGTGCCAGCAGAACCTCAGGGGCAGGAAACACCATATATTTT.